The 19 T cell receptor beta chains below all came from one sample that was sequenced in a study of blood T cell repertoires in COVID-19. The protocol was immunoSEQ multiplex PCR, while the TCRdb copy is restricted to in-frame clones and leaves out a portion. The sample lists around 120,000 clones, 55% to 75% occurring once. Sample: peripheral blood. These receptors all come from a human donor with acute or convalescent COVID-19. The donor label of this sample is uncertain.

This clone appeared once. The DNA of the CDR3 is TGTGCCAGCCCTCTTGTCAGGGTCGGTCAGCCCCAGCATTTT. Residues: CASPLVRVGQPQHF. The J gene is TRBJ1-5, the V gene TRBV3-1 (or the pseudogene TRBV3-2); TRBD1 might be the D (5 bases). The CDR3 consists of 14 residues. V lost 8 bases, J lost 6 bases, and 17 bases lay in between. Germline CDR1 is LGHDT and CDR2 is YNNKEL (reference sequence).

This clone has only a few counts. The chain combines TRBV19 with TRBJ1-2, with a tentative D call TRBD1 (5 bases). V dropped 6 bases and J dropped 8 bases, with 19 bases sitting between them. The CDR3 contains 14 residues. Germline assignment: CDR1 LNHDA and CDR2 SQIVND (reference sequence). The CDR3 DNA reads as TGTGCCAGTAGGAGTGGAGGGGAATGGTCCGGCTACACCTTC. Encoded protein: CASRSGGEWSGYTF. The entire variable domain, with the rest obtained from reference TRBV19 and TRBJ1-2, is as follows: DGGITQSPKYLFRKEGQNVTLSCEQNLNHDAMYWYRQDPGQGLRLIYYSQIVNDFQKGDIAEGYSVSREKKESFPLTVTSAQKNPTAFYLCASRSGGEWSGYTFGSGTRLTVV.

This rearrangement joins TRBV24-1 to TRBJ1-5; maybe TRBD1 (6 bases). CDR3 length: 15 residues. Looked up from germline, CDR1 is KGHDR and CDR2 is SFDVKD. V lost 3 bases, J lost 5 bases, and 13 bases lay in between. CDR3 DNA: TGTGCCACCAGTGATGGTTCAGGGGCCGATCAGCCCCAGCATTTT. Translated, it gives CATSDGSGADQPQHF.

J is TRBJ2-7 and V is TRBV7-2, with a tentative D call TRBD2 (6 bases). Per germline, CDR1 SGHTA and CDR2 FQGNSA. V lost 6 bases, J lost 2 bases, and 17 bases lay in between. The CDR3 consists of 15 residues. Here the CDR3 DNA reads TGTGCCAGCAGTATGACGGGGGTCTCGACCTACGAGCAGTACTTC. This translates into CASSMTGVSTYEQYF.

The V and J genes are TRBV10-3 and TRBJ1-5; D remains ambiguous. The CDR3 has 13 residues. The V and J ends lost 4 bases and 2 bases respectively, with 6 bases between them. CDR1 and CDR2 (germline): ENHRY, SYGVKD. The CDR3 nucleotides read TGTGCCATCAGTGTAACAGGCAATCAGCCCCAGCATTTT. Its protein product is CAISVTGNQPQHF.

The V gene is TRBV29-1, the J gene TRBJ2-7, with 7 bases matching TRBD1. Germline V gene sequence: CDR1 SQVTM, CDR2 ANQGSEA. The CDR3 consists of 12 residues. The CDR3 region has the DNA TGCAGGCCGGACAGGCCGAGAAGGGAGCAGTACTTC. This translates into CRPDRPRREQYF.

The chain uses TRBV7-2 and TRBJ1-2, with 10 bases identical to TRBD1. CDR1 and CDR2 (germline): SGHTA, FQGNSA. CDR3 size: 14 residues. The ends lost 0 bases at V and 7 bases at J; junction bases unmatched: 2. The DNA of the CDR3 is TGTGCCAGCAGCTTAGCGGGACAGGGGTCTGGCTACACCTTC. As protein: CASSLAGQGSGYTF.

CDR3 protein: CASSARRNYGYTF. The DNA for the CDR3 is TGTGCCAGCAGTGCCAGGCGTAACTATGGCTACACCTTC. The rearrangement links TRBV12-3 or TRBV12-4 to TRBJ1-2; D is undetermined. This CDR3 has 13 residues. Between the trimmed V and J ends, which lost 5 bases and 1 base, there was a span of 8 bases.

This clone has more than one count but fewer than ten. This chain connects TRBV27 to TRBJ1-2, with unresolved D. Trimming took 0 bases from V and 1 from J, leaving 21 bases between them. The CDR3 length is 19 residues. Germline CDR1 is MNHEY and CDR2 is SMNVEV (reference sequence). The CDR3 spells CASSLSRTTSGRGNYGYTF. The DNA of the CDR3 is TGTGCCAGCAGTTTATCCCGGACTACGTCCGGTCGGGGTAACTATGGCTACACCTTC.

This chain uses TRBV12-2 with TRBJ1-3; TRBD1 is taken as the D call from the table, unchecked against the DNA. TRBV12-2 is given as a pseudogene. This CDR3 is built from 14 residues. CDR3 nucleotides: TGTGCAAAAGGATTCGGGACAGCTGAAAACACCATATATTTT. Its protein product is CAKGFGTAENTIYF.

For the CDR3, the DNA is TGCGCCAGCAGCTTGGGTCACGAGACAGGCCAAGAGACCCAGTACTTC. Its protein is CASSLGHETGQETQYF. The chain joins TRBV5-1 to TRBJ2-5, with a possible D match to TRBD1 (6 bases). Trimming left V 0 bases short and J 1 base short, with 13 bases between. Looked up from germline, CDR1 is SGHRS and CDR2 is YFSETQ. The CDR3 length is 16 residues.

The rearrangement links TRBV12-3 or TRBV12-4 to TRBJ1-2; D is undetermined. The V end was cut by 3 bases, the J end by 4 bases, with 6 bases between. The CDR3 contains 12 residues. CDR3 nucleotides: TGTGCCAGCAGTTTCGTTCCCTATGGCTACACCTTC. This codes for CASSFVPYGYTF.

This chain uses TRBV5-1 with TRBJ2-7, with D possibly being TRBD1 (6 bases). Trimming pared 5 bases from V and 7 bases from J, leaving 19 bases between. CDR1 and CDR2 from the germline V gene are SGHRS and YFSETQ. This CDR3 is 14 amino acids long. CDR3 sequence: CASSPMGALWEQYF. DNA for the CDR3: TGCGCCAGCAGTCCCATGGGGGCGTTGTGGGAGCAGTACTTC.

This chain connects TRBV5-1 to TRBJ2-7; unclear D gene. V was clipped by 1 base and J by 7 bases, with 6 bases between them. The CDR3 covers 11 residues. Per the germline V gene, CDR1 is SGHRS and CDR2 is YFSETQ. CDR3: CASSLTGEQYF. CDR3 nucleotide sequence: TGCGCCAGCAGCTTGACGGGTGAGCAGTACTTC.

This clone was picked up a small number of times. The chain combines TRBV7-2 with TRBJ1-1; D is unclear. V was trimmed by 1 base and J by 7 bases, leaving 10 bases between them. Germline loops: CDR1 SGHTA, CDR2 FQGNSA. This CDR3 is built from 13 residues. The CDR3 region has the DNA TGTGCCAGCAGCTTAGTCATCAACGGTGAAGCTTTCTTT. Its protein is CASSLVINGEAFF.

V usage is TRBV10-3 and J usage is TRBJ1-2; 8 positions agree with TRBD1. Germline lookup yields CDR1 ENHRY and CDR2 SYGVKD. J gave up 5 bases and V 2 bases, and 4 bases lay outside the gene matches. This CDR3 region has 14 residues. The CDR3 region has the DNA TGTGCCATCAGTGAGAGGACAGGGTTGTATGGCTACACCTTC. Encoded protein: CAISERTGLYGYTF.

This sequence joins TRBV2 and TRBJ1-5; 7 nucleotides agree with TRBD1. This CDR3 spans 14 amino acids. Germline CDR1 reads SNHLY; CDR2 reads FYNNEI. V shed 5 bases and J 5 bases; nucleotides not matched to a gene: 6. The DNA for the CDR3 is TGTGCCAGCAGTCCGGGACAGTCTTATCAGCCCCAGCATTTT. Translating it yields CASSPGQSYQPQHF.

The gene calls are TRBV7-2 and TRBJ2-3; TRBD2 might be the D (6 bases). Trimming removed 3 bases at V and 6 bases at J, with 19 bases between. The CDR3 length is 16 residues. Germline CDR1 reads SGHTA; CDR2 reads FQGNSA. The CDR3 coding sequence is TGTGCCAGCAGCTTCCTGGGTCGGGGGTTAGGTGATACGCAGTATTTT. Translated: CASSFLGRGLGDTQYF.

The chain uses TRBV3-1 (or the pseudogene TRBV3-2) and TRBJ2-7; 8 positions agree with TRBD1. This CDR3 has 14 residues. Germline V CDR1 and CDR2: LGHDT, YNNKEL (reference sequence). V lost 6 bases to trimming and J lost 3 bases; unmatched junction nucleotides: 7. Written as DNA, the CDR3 is TGTGCCAGCAGTTACGGGACAGGCAACTACGAGCAGTACTTC. Translated, it gives CASSYGTGNYEQYF.